The clone carrying this T cell receptor (beta chain) was picked up many times. This sample stems from a study of T cells in Graves' hyperthyroidism and ophthalmopathy. Amplification yielded TCR beta CDR3 regions, with RNA transcripts as the source. HTBI primers were the set used in a first-round RT-PCR of the TCR CDR3. From the multiplex PCR reads, TCRdb called clonotypes with MiXCR, one entry per CDR3 protein. The table shows 470,000 or so distinct CDR3 sequences, with 20% to 25% occurring only once. This CDR3 region has 15 residues. Per the germline V gene, CDR1 is MNHEY and CDR2 is SVGAGI. The germline V and J ends were trimmed by 4 bases and 1 base, with 11 bases remaining between them. Patients were excluded for uncontrolled infection, other autoimmune disease, pregnancy or lactation. It was 8 to 10 ml of fresh peripheral blood that supplied the PBMCs.

This sequence was found in a man in his late teens or twenties with Graves' hyperthyroidism. The specimen sequenced was blood. J is TRBJ1-5 and V is TRBV6-5, with D possibly being TRBD1 (5 bases). CDR3 residues: CASSWTAGSNQPQHF. Written as DNA, the CDR3 is TGTGCCAGCAGTTGGACGGCAGGGAGCAATCAGCCCCAGCATTTT.